The clone carrying this T cell receptor beta chain showed up just once. This record comes from a study of blood T cell repertoires in COVID-19. CDR3 length: 16 amino acids. V was pared by 2 bases and J by 6 bases, with 19 bases between. Germline V gene data show CDR1 as SEHNR and CDR2 as FQNEAQ (reference sequence). In the study's own analysis: Cell counts per sample came from amplifying reference gene primers. Data came from immunoSEQ multiplex PCR; TCRdb stores just in-frame clones and leaves some out. The DNA was the basis for D and trimming; V, J and clone size are from that table. The repertoire holds about 280,000 clones, with roughly 85% as singletons.

The chain couples TRBV7-9 to TRBJ1-2; D gene ambiguous. Sequenced: peripheral blood. This receptor was obtained from a man in his forties or fifties with active or convalescent COVID-19. The CDR3 DNA is TGTGCCAGCAGCTTAACAGTACCCCCCACCCTCAATGGCTACACCTTC. Its translation: CASSLTVPPTLNGYTF.